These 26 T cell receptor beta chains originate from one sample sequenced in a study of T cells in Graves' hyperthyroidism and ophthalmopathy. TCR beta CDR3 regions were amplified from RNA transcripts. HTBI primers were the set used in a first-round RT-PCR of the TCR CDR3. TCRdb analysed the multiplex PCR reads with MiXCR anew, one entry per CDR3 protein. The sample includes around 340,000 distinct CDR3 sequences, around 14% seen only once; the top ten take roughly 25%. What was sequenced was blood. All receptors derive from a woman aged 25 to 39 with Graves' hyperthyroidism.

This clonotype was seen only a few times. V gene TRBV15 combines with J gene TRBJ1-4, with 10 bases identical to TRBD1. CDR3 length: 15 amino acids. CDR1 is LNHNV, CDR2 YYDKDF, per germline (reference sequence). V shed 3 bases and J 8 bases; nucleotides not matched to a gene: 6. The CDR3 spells CATSSRQGAGEKLFF. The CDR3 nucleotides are TGTGCCACCAGCAGTCGACAGGGGGCAGGAGAAAAACTGTTTTTT.

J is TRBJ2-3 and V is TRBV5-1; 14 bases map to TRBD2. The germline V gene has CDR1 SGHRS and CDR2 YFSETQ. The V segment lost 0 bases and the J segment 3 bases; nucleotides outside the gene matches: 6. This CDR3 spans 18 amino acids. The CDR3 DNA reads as TGCGCCAGCAGCTTGGGACTAGCGGGAGGGCCAACAACAGATACGCAGTATTTT. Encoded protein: CASSLGLAGGPTTDTQYF.

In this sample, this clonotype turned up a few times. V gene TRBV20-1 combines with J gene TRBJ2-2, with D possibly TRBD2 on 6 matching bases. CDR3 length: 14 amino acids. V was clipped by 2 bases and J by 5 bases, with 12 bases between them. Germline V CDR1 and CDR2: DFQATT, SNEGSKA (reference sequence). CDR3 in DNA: TGCAGTGCTAGACGAGGGAGGTGGACCGGGGAGCTGTTTTTT. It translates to CSARRGRWTGELFF.

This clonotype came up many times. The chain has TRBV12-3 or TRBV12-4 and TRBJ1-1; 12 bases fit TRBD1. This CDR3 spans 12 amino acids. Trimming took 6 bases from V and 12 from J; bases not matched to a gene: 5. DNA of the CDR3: TGTGCCAGCAGCCCGGGACAGGGGGCAACTTTCTTT. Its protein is CASSPGQGATFF.

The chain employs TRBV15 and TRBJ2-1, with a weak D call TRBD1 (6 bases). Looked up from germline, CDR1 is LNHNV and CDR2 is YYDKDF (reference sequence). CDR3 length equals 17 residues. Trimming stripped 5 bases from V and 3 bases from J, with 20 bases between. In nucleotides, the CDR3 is TGTGCCACCAGCTCGACATCTGACAGGCGGCTCTACAATGAGCAGTTCTTC. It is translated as CATSSTSDRRLYNEQFF. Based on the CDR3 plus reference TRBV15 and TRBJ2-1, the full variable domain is DAMVIQNPRYQVTQFGKPVTLSCSQTLNHNVMYWYQQKSSQAPKLLFHYYDKDFNNEADTPDNFQSRRPNTSFCFLDIRSPGLGDTAMYLCATSSTSDRRLYNEQFFGPGTRLTVL.

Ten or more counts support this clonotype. The CDR3 bases are TGTGCCAGCAGGACGACAGGGGCCTCCTACGAGCAGTACTTC. Its protein is CASRTTGASYEQYF. This rearrangement joins TRBV28 to TRBJ2-7; 8 bases fit TRBD1. The CDR3 contains 14 residues. The V gene's germline CDR1 is MDHEN and CDR2 SYDVKM. The ends lost 6 bases at V and 0 bases at J; junction bases unmatched: 4.

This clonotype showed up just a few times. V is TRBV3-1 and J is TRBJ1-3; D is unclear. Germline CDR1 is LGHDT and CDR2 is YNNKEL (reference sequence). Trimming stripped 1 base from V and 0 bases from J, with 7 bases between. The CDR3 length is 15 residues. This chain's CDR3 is CASSQGAISGNTIYF. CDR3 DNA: TGTGCCAGCAGCCAAGGGGCCATCTCTGGAAACACCATATATTTT.

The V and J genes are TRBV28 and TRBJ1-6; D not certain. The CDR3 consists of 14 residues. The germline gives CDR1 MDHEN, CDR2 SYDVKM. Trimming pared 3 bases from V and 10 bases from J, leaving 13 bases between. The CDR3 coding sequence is TGTGCCAGCAGTTTCACCACGCCGACCTCACCCCTCCACTTT. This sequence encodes CASSFTTPTSPLHF.

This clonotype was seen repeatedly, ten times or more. The CDR3 protein is CASSLVASGRDTQYF. The CDR3 DNA reads as TGTGCCAGCAGTTTAGTGGCTAGCGGGAGAGATACGCAGTATTTT. V usage is TRBV28 and J usage is TRBJ2-3, with TRBD2 matching over 10 bases. The CDR3 totals 15 residues. The ends lost 2 bases at V and 5 bases at J; junction bases unmatched: 4. In germline, CDR1 is MDHEN, CDR2 SYDVKM.

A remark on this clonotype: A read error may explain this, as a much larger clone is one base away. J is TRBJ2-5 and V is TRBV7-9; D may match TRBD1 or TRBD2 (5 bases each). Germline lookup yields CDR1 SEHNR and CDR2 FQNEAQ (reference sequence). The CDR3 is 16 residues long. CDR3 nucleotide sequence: TGTGCCAGCAGCTTATCGGTTGGGGCACTCGGGGAGAGCCAGTACTTC. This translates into CASSLSVGALGESQYF.

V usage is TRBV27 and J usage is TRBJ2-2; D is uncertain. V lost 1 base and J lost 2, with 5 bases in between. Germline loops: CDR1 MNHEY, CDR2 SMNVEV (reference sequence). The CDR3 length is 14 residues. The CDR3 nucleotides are TGTGCCAGCAGTTTATACACAAACACCGGGGAGCTGTTTTTT. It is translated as CASSLYTNTGELFF.

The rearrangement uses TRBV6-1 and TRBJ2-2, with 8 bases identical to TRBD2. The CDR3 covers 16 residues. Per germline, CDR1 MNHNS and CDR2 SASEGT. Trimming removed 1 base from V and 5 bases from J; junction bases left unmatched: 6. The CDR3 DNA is TGTGCCAGCAGTGAAGTCCTAGCGGGTCCAACCGGGGAGCTGTTTTTT. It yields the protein CASSEVLAGPTGELFF.

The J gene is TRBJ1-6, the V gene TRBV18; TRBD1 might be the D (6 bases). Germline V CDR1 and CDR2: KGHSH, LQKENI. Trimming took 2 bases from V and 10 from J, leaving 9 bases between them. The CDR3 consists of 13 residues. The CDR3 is CASSPGGESPLHF. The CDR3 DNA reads TGTGCCAGCTCACCAGGGGGCGAATCACCCCTCCACTTT.

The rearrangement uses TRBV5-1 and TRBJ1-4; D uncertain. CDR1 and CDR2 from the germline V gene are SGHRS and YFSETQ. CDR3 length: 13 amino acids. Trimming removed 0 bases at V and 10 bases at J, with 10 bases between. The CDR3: CASSLESSGKLFF. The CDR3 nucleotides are TGCGCCAGCAGCTTGGAAAGCTCCGGAAAACTGTTTTTT.

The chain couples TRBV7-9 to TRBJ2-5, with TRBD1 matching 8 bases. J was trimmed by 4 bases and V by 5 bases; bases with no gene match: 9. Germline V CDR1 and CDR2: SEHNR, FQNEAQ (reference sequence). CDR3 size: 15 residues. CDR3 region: CASSATGGAPETQYF. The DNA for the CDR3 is TGTGCCAGCAGCGCAACAGGGGGAGCGCCAGAGACCCAGTACTTC.

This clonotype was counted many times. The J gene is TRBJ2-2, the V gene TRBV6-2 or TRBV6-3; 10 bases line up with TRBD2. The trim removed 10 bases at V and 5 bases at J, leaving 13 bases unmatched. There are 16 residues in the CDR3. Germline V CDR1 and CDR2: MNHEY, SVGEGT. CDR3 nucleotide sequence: TGTGCCACCCTCCGGCTAGCGGGAGCGGGTACCGGGGAGCTGTTTTTT. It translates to CATLRLAGAGTGELFF.

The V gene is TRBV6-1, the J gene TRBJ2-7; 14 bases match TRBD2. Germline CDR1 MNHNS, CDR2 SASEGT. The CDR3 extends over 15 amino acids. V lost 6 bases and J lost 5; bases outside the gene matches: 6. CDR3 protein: CASRGTSGSKNEQYF. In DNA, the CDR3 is TGTGCCAGCAGGGGGACTAGCGGGAGTAAAAACGAGCAGTACTTC.

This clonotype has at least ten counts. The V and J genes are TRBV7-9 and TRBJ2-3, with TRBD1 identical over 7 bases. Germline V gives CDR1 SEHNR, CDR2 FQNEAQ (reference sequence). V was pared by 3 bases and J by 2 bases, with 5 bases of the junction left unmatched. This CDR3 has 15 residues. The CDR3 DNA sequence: TGTGCCAGCAGCTTTGAGGGACAGTACACAGATACGCAGTATTTT. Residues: CASSFEGQYTDTQYF.

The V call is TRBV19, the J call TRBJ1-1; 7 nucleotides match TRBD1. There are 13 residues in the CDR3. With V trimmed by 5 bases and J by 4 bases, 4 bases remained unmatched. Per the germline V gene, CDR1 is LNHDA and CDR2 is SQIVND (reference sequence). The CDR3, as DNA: TGTGCCAGTAGTTGGAGGGGGCCCACTGAAGCTTTCTTT. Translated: CASSWRGPTEAFF.

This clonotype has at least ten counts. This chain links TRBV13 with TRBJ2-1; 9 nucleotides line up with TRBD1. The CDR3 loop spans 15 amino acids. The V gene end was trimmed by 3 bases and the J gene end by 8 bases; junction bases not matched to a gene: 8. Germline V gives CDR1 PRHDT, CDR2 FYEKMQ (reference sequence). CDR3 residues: CASSLPGQGKDEQFF. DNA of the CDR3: TGTGCCAGCAGCTTGCCCGGACAGGGGAAGGATGAGCAGTTCTTC.

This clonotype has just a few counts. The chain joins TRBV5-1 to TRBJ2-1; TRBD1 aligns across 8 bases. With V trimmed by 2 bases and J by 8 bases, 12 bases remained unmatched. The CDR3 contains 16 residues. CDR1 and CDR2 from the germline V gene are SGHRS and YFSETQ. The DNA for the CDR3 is TGCGCCAGCAGCTTCCCCAAGGACAGGGCTAACCATGAGCAGTTCTTC. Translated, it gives CASSFPKDRANHEQFF. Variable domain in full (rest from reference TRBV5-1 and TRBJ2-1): KAGVTQTPRYLIKTRGQQVTLSCSPISGHRSVSWYQQTPGQGLQFLFEYFSETQRNKGNFPGRFSGRQFSNSRSEMNVSTLELGDSALYLCASSFPKDRANHEQFFGPGTRLTVL.

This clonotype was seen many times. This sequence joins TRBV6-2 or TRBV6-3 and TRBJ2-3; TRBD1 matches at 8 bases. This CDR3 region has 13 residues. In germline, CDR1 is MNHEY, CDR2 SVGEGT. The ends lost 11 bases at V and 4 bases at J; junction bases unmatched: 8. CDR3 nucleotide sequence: TGTGCCGGTCACGGGACAGGTTCAGATACGCAGTATTTT. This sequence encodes CAGHGTGSDTQYF.

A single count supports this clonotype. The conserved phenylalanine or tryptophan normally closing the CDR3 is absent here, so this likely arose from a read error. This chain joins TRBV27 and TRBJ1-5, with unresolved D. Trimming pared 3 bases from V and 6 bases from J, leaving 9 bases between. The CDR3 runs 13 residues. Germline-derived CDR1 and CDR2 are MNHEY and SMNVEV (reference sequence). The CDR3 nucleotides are TGTGCCAGCAGTTTGGAGGTGGGTCAGCCCCAGCATTAT. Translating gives CASSLEVGQPQHY.

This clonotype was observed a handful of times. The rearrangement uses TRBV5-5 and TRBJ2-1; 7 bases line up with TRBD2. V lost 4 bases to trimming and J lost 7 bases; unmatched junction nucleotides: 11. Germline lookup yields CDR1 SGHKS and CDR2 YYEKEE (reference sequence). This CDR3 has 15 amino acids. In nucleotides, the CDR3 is TGTGCCAGCAGCGCCGGGACTGGGAGGGTTAATGAGCAGTTCTTC. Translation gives CASSAGTGRVNEQFF.

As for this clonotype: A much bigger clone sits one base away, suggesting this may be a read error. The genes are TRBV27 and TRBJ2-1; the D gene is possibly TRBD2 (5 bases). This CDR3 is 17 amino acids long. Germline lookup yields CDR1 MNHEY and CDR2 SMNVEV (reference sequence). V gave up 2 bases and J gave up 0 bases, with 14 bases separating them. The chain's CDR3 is CASSLGITGSSYNEQFF. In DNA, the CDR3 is TGTGCCAGCAGTTTAGGGATAACGGGGAGCTCCTACAATGAGCAGTTCTTC.

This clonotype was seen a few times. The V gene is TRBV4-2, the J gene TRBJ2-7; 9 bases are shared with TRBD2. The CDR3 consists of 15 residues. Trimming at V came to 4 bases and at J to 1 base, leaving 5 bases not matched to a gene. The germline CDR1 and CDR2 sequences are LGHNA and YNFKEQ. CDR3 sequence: CASSPAGGYSYEQYF. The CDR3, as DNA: TGTGCCAGCAGCCCAGCGGGAGGCTATTCCTACGAGCAGTACTTC.